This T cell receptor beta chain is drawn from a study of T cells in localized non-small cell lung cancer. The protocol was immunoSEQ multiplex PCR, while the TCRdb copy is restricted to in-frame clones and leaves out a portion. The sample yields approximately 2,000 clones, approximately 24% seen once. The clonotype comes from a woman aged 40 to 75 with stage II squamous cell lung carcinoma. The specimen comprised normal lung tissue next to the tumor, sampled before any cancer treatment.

This CDR3 is CASFIDPSATYEQYF. The CDR3 region has the DNA TGCGCCAGCTTCATTGATCCTAGCGCAACCTACGAGCAGTACTTC. The chain links TRBV5-1 to TRBJ2-7; D is perhaps TRBD2 (6 bases). Per germline, CDR1 SGHRS and CDR2 YFSETQ. The CDR3 is 15 residues long. Trimming shortened V by 7 bases and J by 2 bases, and 19 bases separated the two germline ends.